The rows below give T cell receptor beta chains drawn from one sample of a study of blood T cell repertoires in COVID-19. Sequencing used immunoSEQ multiplex PCR; TCRdb keeps in-frame clones, though not all of them. Among 410,000 or so clones, about nine tenths were seen once, and the ten largest hold almost 1.5%. The source material was peripheral blood. Every receptor here comes from a woman aged 30 to 39 with active or convalescent COVID-19. CDR3s leave out the opening cysteine and the closing phenylalanine or tryptophan. Each record gives: J gene, clone size, V gene, D gene, CDR3 protein. D genes are given only for firm matches. Clone size appears in some rows only: once, few, many, or a class for an expanded clone.

>TRBJ1-6|NA|TRBV18|NA
ASSPNTGFSPLH
>TRBJ2-3|NA|TRBV7-2|NA
ASSLWAQSTDTQY
>TRBJ1-1|NA|TRBV5-1|NA
ASSLWAGTEAF
>TRBJ1-5|NA|TRBV4-2|NA
ASSQDRGNQPQH
>TRBJ1-2|NA|TRBV10-2|TRBD1
ASSEENRGGYT
>TRBJ1-5|NA|TRBV5-1|TRBD1
ASSPGPGTGEQPQH
>TRBJ1-1|NA|TRBV7-9|NA
ASRETDTEAF
>TRBJ1-5|NA|TRBV6-5|NA
ASSSGYHQPQH
>TRBJ1-5|NA|TRBV3-1/TRBV3-2|NA
ASSQVPGGNQPQH
>TRBJ2-2|NA|TRBV7-8|NA
ASSLLQVWEANTGELF
>TRBJ2-2|NA|TRBV4-1|NA
ASSHIQGIYTGELF
>TRBJ2-2|NA|TRBV7-8|NA
ASSFLASTGELF
>TRBJ2-2|NA|TRBV7-8|NA
ASSLVTRLTGELF
>TRBJ2-3|NA|TRBV3-1/TRBV3-2|NA
ASSQESFPTDTQY
>TRBJ1-1|NA|TRBV25-1|NA
ASSSHRVVSTEAF
>TRBJ2-1|NA|TRBV19|TRBD2
ASSSQTSGPYNEQF
>TRBJ2-3|NA|TRBV5-4|TRBD1
ASSWKGGQGASDTQY
>TRBJ1-4|NA|TRBV20-1|TRBD1
SASPWGDSNNEKLF
>TRBJ1-1|NA|TRBV5-1|TRBD1
ASSRDSGYTEAF
>TRBJ2-5|NA|TRBV7-9|NA
ASSSSIYRAPEEETQY
>TRBJ2-1|NA|TRBV11-2|TRBD2
ASSFGRSGGAYNEQF
>TRBJ2-2|once|TRBV5-4|NA
ASSPGVGQGYTGELF
>TRBJ2-5|NA|TRBV7-9|NA
ASSSPAWATGETQY
>TRBJ1-4|NA|TRBV7-9|TRBD1
ASSTTGQGKTNEKLF
>TRBJ2-1|NA|TRBV19|TRBD2
ASKTSGGNNEQF
>TRBJ2-1|NA|TRBV25-1|TRBD2
ASSDRSGTSYNEQF
>TRBJ1-5|NA|TRBV28|NA
ASSNQGNQPQH
>TRBJ1-4|NA|TRBV7-2|NA
ASSKTGITNEKLF
>TRBJ1-6|NA|TRBV4-1|NA
ASSPADSYNSPLH
>TRBJ1-1|NA|TRBV10-2|NA
ASRLTGSTEAF
>TRBJ1-5|NA|TRBV6-1|NA
ASSEGRGYSNQPQH
>TRBJ1-5|NA|TRBV10-3|TRBD1
ATTKTVPGQGAGQPQH
>TRBJ2-1|NA|TRBV5-6|NA
ASSLSRDLSYNEQF
>TRBJ2-7|NA|TRBV30|TRBD2
AWSGTTSGRGTEQY
>TRBJ2-1|NA|TRBV18|TRBD2
ASSRGTVGTSGMMGNEQF
>TRBJ2-1|once|TRBV29-1|TRBD1
SVDRGLGSYNEQF
>TRBJ1-2|NA|TRBV4-2|TRBD1
ASSQDRGQDGYT
>TRBJ1-4|NA|TRBV7-8|TRBD1
ASSPRQGEAKLF
>TRBJ2-2|NA|TRBV5-1|TRBD1
ASSPWGSGTEDTGELF
>TRBJ2-7|NA|TRBV7-6|TRBD1
ASSLGQGANEQY
>TRBJ1-2|NA|TRBV19|TRBD1
ASSIGYGTGFMDYGYT
>TRBJ2-7|NA|TRBV5-1|NA
ASSLGTYEQY
>TRBJ2-5|NA|TRBV5-1|NA
ASSTSGLQLEETQY
>TRBJ1-2|NA|TRBV10-3|TRBD1
AISESLQGGNYGYT